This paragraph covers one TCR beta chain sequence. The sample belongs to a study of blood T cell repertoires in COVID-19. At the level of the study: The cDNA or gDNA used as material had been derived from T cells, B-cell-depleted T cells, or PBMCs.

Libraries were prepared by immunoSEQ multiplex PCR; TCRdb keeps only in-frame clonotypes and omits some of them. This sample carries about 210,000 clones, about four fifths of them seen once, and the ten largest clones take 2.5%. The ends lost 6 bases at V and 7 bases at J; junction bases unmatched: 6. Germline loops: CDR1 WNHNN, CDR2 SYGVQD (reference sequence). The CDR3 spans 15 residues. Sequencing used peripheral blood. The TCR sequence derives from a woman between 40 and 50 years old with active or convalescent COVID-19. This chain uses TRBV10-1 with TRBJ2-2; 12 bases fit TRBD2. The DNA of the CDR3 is TGCGCCAGCAGGTCTAGCGGGGGGGCTGGCGGGGAGCTGTTTTTT. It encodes CASRSSGGAGGELFF.